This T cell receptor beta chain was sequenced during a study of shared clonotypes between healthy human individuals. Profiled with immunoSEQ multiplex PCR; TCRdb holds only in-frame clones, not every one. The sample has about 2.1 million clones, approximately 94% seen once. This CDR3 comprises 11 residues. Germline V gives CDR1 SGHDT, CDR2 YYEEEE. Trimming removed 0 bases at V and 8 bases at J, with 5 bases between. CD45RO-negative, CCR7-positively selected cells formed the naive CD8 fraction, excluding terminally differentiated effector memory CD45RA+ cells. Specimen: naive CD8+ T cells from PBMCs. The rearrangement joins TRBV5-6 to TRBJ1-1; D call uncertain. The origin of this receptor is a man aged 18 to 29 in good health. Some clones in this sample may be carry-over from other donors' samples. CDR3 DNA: TGTGCCAGCAGCTTGGTTAACGAAGCTTTCTTT. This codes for CASSLVNEAFF.